This paragraph covers one T cell receptor (beta chain) sequence. MiXCR was run by TCRdb on the RT-PCR reads, yielding one entry per CDR3 protein. The sample records about 150,000 distinct CDR3 sequences, roughly two fifths being singletons. This record comes from a study of patients and donors after allogeneic stem cell transplantation. Germline loops: CDR1 LGHNA, CDR2 YSLEER. This CDR3 is built from 13 residues. V lost 5 bases and J lost 6, with 10 bases in between. V and J are TRBV4-3 and TRBJ1-4, with a weak D call TRBD1 (5 bases). The sequencing input was blood, either unsorted or a sorted T cell fraction (not recorded which). The TCR sequence derives from a human donor who was either an allogeneic HSCT recipient or a stem cell or donor lymphocyte infusion donor (not recorded which). It is not recorded whose cells these are; they may come from a transplant donor. The CDR3 region is CASSGDSDEKLFF. The DNA for the CDR3 is TGCGCCAGCAGCGGGGACTCGGATGAAAAACTGTTTTTT.